This T cell receptor (beta chain) was sequenced in a study of blood T cell repertoires in COVID-19. Recovered status applied to Cohort 3 donors who had two consecutive negative PCRs. It also applied to those with clearance or with symptom resolution. The CDR3 has 15 amino acids. V lost 2 bases, J lost 0 bases, and 8 bases lay in between. Germline-derived CDR1 and CDR2 are SEHNR and FQNEAQ (reference sequence). Assay used: immunoSEQ multiplex PCR; TCRdb lists only in-frame clones, some missing. The sample lists some 200,000 clones; 65% to 90% were seen once. The TCR originated in a man in his forties or fifties who had recovered from COVID-19. Sequencing was performed on PBMCs or T cells enriched from blood (not recorded which). J is TRBJ2-1 and V is TRBV7-9; the D is unclear. The CDR3 DNA reads TGTGCCAGCAGCTTATTTCCGAGCTCCTACAATGAGCAGTTCTTC. Translating it yields CASSLFPSSYNEQFF.